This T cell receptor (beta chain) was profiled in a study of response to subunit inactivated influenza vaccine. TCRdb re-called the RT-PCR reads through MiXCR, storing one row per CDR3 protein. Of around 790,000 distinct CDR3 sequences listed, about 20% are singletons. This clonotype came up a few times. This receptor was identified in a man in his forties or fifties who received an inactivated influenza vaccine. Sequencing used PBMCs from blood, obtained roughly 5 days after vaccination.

CDR3 amino acids: CASSLKYGRNYEQYF. In DNA, the CDR3 is TGTGCCAGCAGCTTAAAGTATGGCAGAAACTACGAGCAGTACTTC. The chain combines TRBV11-2 with TRBJ2-7; D remains unclear. Between the trimmed V and J ends, which lost 2 bases and 3 bases, there was a span of 14 bases. Germline lookup yields CDR1 SGHAT and CDR2 FQNNGV. The CDR3 loop spans 15 amino acids. The variable domain in full, completed from reference TRBV11-2 and TRBJ2-7, reads EAGVAQSPRYKIIEKRQSVAFWCNPISGHATLYWYQQILGQGPKLLIQFQNNGVVDDSQLPKDRFSAERLKGVDSTLKIQPAKLEDSAVYLCASSLKYGRNYEQYFGPGTRLTVT.